Below are 6 T cell receptor beta chains sequenced from a single sample in a study of cytomegalovirus exposure and HLA in healthy donors. The PCR employed 60 Vbeta primers together with 13 Jbeta primers. Sequencing used immunoSEQ multiplex PCR; TCRdb keeps in-frame clones, though not all of them. The sample contains fewer than 350,000 clones, 85% to 90% of which appear only once. Sequencing was carried out using PBMCs. These receptor sequences come from a woman between 18 and 29 years old in good health and CMV-seronegative.

The J gene is TRBJ1-5, the V gene TRBV10-3; TRBD1 is a possible D gene (6 bases). Germline CDR1 reads ENHRY; CDR2 reads SYGVKD. V was cut by 0 bases and J by 5 bases, with 11 bases left in between. The CDR3 totals 15 residues. In DNA form, the CDR3 reads TGTGCCATCAGTGAGTCAGCGCGGGGGCATCAGCCCCAGCATTTT. Translating gives CAISESARGHQPQHF.

This clone was observed a handful of times. The V and J genes are TRBV6-4 and TRBJ1-1, with D uncertain. The ends were cut back, 10 bases at V and 3 bases at J, with 12 bases in the middle. CDR3 length equals 12 residues. Germline-derived CDR1 and CDR2 are MRHNA and SNTAGT. The DNA of the CDR3 is TGTGCCAACTCCTGCCGGGACACTGAAGCTTTCTTT. Protein: CANSCRDTEAFF.

The genes are TRBV7-9 and TRBJ2-1; D is perhaps TRBD1 (5 bases). Germline V CDR1 and CDR2: SEHNR, FQNEAQ (reference sequence). There are 13 residues in the CDR3. Trimming removed 5 bases from V and 4 bases from J, with 9 bases in between. The CDR3 nucleotides read TGTGCCAGCAGCATTAGACAGTACAATGAGCAGTTCTTC. Its translation: CASSIRQYNEQFF.

V is TRBV5-1 and J is TRBJ2-7; D is possibly TRBD1 (5 bases). Trimming removed 1 base from V and 7 bases from J, with 15 bases in between. CDR3 length equals 14 residues. Germline CDR1 is SGHRS and CDR2 is YFSETQ. CDR3 region: CASSLLAGQGEQYF. The CDR3 DNA reads as TGCGCCAGCAGCTTGCTGGCAGGGCAAGGGGAGCAGTACTTC.

The chain joins TRBV6-1 to TRBJ2-7; weak D call: TRBD1 (6 bases). The CDR3 covers 15 residues. Looked up from germline, CDR1 is MNHNS and CDR2 is SASEGT. V lost 0 bases and J 4 bases, leaving 13 bases between the germline ends. CDR3 bases: TGTGCCAGCAGTGAAGCGCGAGGGGGTTTGTACGAGCAGTACTTC. This codes for CASSEARGGLYEQYF.

This clone was seen more than once but under ten times. CDR3 nucleotides: TGTGCCAGCAGTTCACAGAGAAACTATGGCTACACCTTC. It translates to CASSSQRNYGYTF. The V gene is TRBV5-5, the J gene TRBJ1-2; D gene unclear. V lost 5 bases, J lost 2 bases, and 10 bases lay in between. The CDR3 covers 13 residues. The germline V gene has CDR1 SGHKS and CDR2 YYEKEE (reference sequence).